This T cell receptor beta chain stems from a study of blood T cell repertoires in COVID-19. Turning to the study itself: Both acute and convalescent COVID-19 samples were obtained from the United States, Italy and Spain.

The cohort comprised adults aged 18 to 89 years residing in 24 US areas. Clinical history reported by participants formed the basis on which cohorts were assigned. The recovered donors of Cohort 3 showed two negative PCRs, clearance, or symptom resolution. The J segment lost 5 bases and the V segment lost 3 bases, leaving 3 bases of the junction unmatched. This CDR3 is 13 amino acids long. CDR1 SGDLS and CDR2 YYNGEE come from the germline V gene. Generated by immunoSEQ multiplex PCR, the TCRdb table keeps only in-frame clones and is missing some. The sample lists approximately 160,000 clones, 75% to 85% occurring once.

This sequence was found in a man aged 40-50 years who had recovered from COVID-19. The specimen was PBMCs or T cells enriched from blood (not recorded which). V is TRBV9 and J is TRBJ2-5; TRBD2 aligns across 8 bases. The chain's CDR3 is CASSDSSGETQYF. The CDR3 DNA follows: TGTGCCAGCAGCGATTCTAGCGGGGAGACCCAGTACTTC.